This entry lists 19 T cell receptor beta chains sequenced from one sample in a study of CD8 T cells in ankylosing spondylitis. Via MiXCR, TCRdb re-called the 5' RACE reads, giving one row per CDR3 protein. The table lists about 220,000 distinct CDR3 sequences, 25% to 30% of them singletons. The sequencing sample was made of blood, either unsorted or a sorted T cell fraction (not recorded which). Receptor source: a male donor with ankylosing spondylitis or in good health (not recorded which).

The rearrangement joins TRBV15 to TRBJ2-2; 8 positions agree with TRBD1. V was pared by 6 bases and J by 2 bases, with 2 bases of the junction left unmatched. Germline CDR1 and CDR2: LNHNV and YYDKDF (reference sequence). The CDR3 is 14 residues long. CDR3 in amino acids: CATRGQVNTGELFF. The CDR3 DNA sequence: TGTGCCACCAGGGGACAGGTTAACACCGGGGAGCTGTTTTTT.

This chain uses TRBV6-5 with TRBJ2-1, with D possibly being TRBD2 (6 bases). Germline CDR1 is MNHEY and CDR2 is SVGAGI. Trimming removed 0 bases at V and 0 bases at J, with 15 bases between. This CDR3 is built from 18 residues. This CDR3 reads CASSYSAAGTLSYNEQFF. The CDR3 DNA is TGTGCCAGCAGTTACTCGGCCGCAGGGACTCTCTCCTACAATGAGCAGTTCTTC.

The gene calls are TRBV30 and TRBJ1-1; a weak D match, TRBD1 (6 bases). V was shortened by 2 bases and J by 7 bases, with 11 bases between the two germline ends. The CDR3 extends over 12 amino acids. Germline lookup yields CDR1 GTSNPN and CDR2 SVGIG (reference sequence). The CDR3: CAWSPQGLEAFF. The CDR3 bases are TGTGCCTGGAGTCCCCAGGGGCTTGAAGCTTTCTTT.

This clonotype showed up many times. The rearrangement uses TRBV27 and TRBJ1-3, with unresolved D. Trimming removed 5 bases at V and 7 bases at J, with 15 bases between. The CDR3 covers 14 residues. The germline CDR1 and CDR2 sequences are MNHEY and SMNVEV (reference sequence). CDR3 bases: TGTGCCAGCAGTCCCCAATACAGTGGGAACACCATATATTTT. Translation gives CASSPQYSGNTIYF.

As DNA, the CDR3 is TGTGCCAGCAGCAAAGTGGTCGGACAACTAGCCAAAAACATTCAGTACTTC. Encoded protein: CASSKVVGQLAKNIQYF. The V call is TRBV21-1, the J call TRBJ2-4; the listed D gene, TRBD1, was not tested against the DNA. TRBV21-1 is shown as a pseudogene. CDR3 length: 17 residues.

This chain links TRBV4-2 with TRBJ2-1; the match to TRBD2 covers 11 bases. Unmatched junction bases numbered 6, after V lost 2 bases and J lost 6 bases. Looked up from germline, CDR1 is LGHNA and CDR2 is YNFKEQ. This CDR3 comprises 16 residues. The DNA for the CDR3 is TGTGCCAGCAGCCAACGTACTAGCGGGAGCTTCAATGAGCAGTTCTTC. This gives the protein CASSQRTSGSFNEQFF.

In this sample, this clonotype turned up many times. This chain links TRBV6-1 with TRBJ2-2, with TRBD2 identical over 14 bases. Germline V CDR1 and CDR2: MNHNS, SASEGT. The CDR3 length is 18 residues. Trimming at V came to 8 bases and at J to 1 base, leaving 9 bases not matched to a gene. CDR3 nucleotide sequence: TGTGCCAGCGGACGATATGGACTAGCGGGAGGGAACACCGGGGAGCTGTTTTTT. It yields the protein CASGRYGLAGGNTGELFF.

This clonotype was detected many times. V gene TRBV5-1 combines with J gene TRBJ1-2; D gene unclear. Trimming took 2 bases from V and 5 from J, leaving 7 bases between them. This CDR3 region has 12 residues. Germline-derived CDR1 and CDR2 are SGHRS and YFSETQ. DNA of the CDR3: TGCGCCAGCAGCTTAACTTCGTATGGCTACACCTTC. This encodes CASSLTSYGYTF.

This clonotype was counted at least ten times. This chain joins TRBV4-1 and TRBJ1-4; 9 nucleotides agree with TRBD1. CDR1 and CDR2 (germline): MGHRA, YSYEKL. V was pared by 7 bases and J by 3 bases, with 12 bases of the junction left unmatched. This CDR3 contains 17 residues. The CDR3 nucleotides are TGCGCCAGCAACCGGGGACAGGGAACTTCGCCTAATGAAAAACTGTTTTTT. It encodes CASNRGQGTSPNEKLFF.

This chain joins TRBV5-1 and TRBJ2-2, with D uncertain. Germline CDR1 SGHRS, CDR2 YFSETQ. The CDR3 loop spans 12 amino acids. V shed 0 bases and J shed 7 bases, with 4 bases lying between them. The CDR3 loop reads CASSLDGGELFF. The CDR3 DNA reads as TGCGCCAGCAGCTTGGATGGCGGGGAGCTGTTTTTT.

CDR3 nucleotide sequence: TGCAGTGCGGGCAGCCTGAACACCGGGGAGCTGTTTTTT. Protein: CSAGSLNTGELFF. This chain uses TRBV20-1 with TRBJ2-2; D ambiguous. This CDR3 comprises 13 residues. The germline V and J ends were trimmed by 6 bases and 1 base, with 9 bases remaining between them. In germline, CDR1 is DFQATT, CDR2 SNEGSKA (reference sequence).

CDR3 nucleotide sequence: TGTGCCAGCAGCTTGATTAGCAGTTGGCAGTTCTTC. Translation gives CASSLISSWQFF. The rearrangement links TRBV5-6 to TRBJ2-1; D is unclear. CDR3 length: 12 residues. Germline CDR1 SGHDT, CDR2 YYEEEE. Trimming took 1 base from V and 12 from J, leaving 11 bases between them.

This clonotype was recorded a few times. The chain employs TRBV29-1 and TRBJ2-3; 9 bases fit TRBD2. The CDR3 totals 14 residues. Germline lookup yields CDR1 SQVTM and CDR2 ANQGSEA. V gave up 4 bases and J gave up 4 bases; unmatched junction bases: 6. CDR3 bases: TGCAGCGTTGTGCTTAGCGGGAGTTCAGATACGCAGTATTTT. Translating it yields CSVVLSGSSDTQYF.

The chain links TRBV20-1 to TRBJ2-6, with TRBD2 matching over 8 bases. Trimming at V came to 0 bases and at J to 0 bases, leaving 7 bases not matched to a gene. CDR1 and CDR2 from the germline V gene are DFQATT and SNEGSKA (reference sequence). The CDR3 loop spans 18 amino acids. CDR3 DNA sequence: TGCAGTGCTAGAGATCTTAGCGGGACCTACTCTGGGGCCAACGTCCTGACTTTC. The encoded protein is CSARDLSGTYSGANVLTF.

Comments on this clonotype: Being one base from a much bigger clone, this may be a read error. The chain recombines TRBV6-2 or TRBV6-3 with TRBJ2-7; TRBD2 aligns across 7 bases. Germline V lookup: CDR1 MNHEY, CDR2 SVGEGT. J was trimmed by 7 bases and V by 2 bases; bases with no gene match: 14. CDR3 length: 16 amino acids. The CDR3 is CASSYRRTRGRLEQYF. The DNA for the CDR3 is TGTGCCAGCAGTTACCGTCGGACTCGCGGGAGACTTGAGCAGTACTTC.

The genes are TRBV20-1 and TRBJ2-7; no clear D. This CDR3 is built from 12 residues. Between the trimmed V and J ends, which lost 4 bases and 2 bases, there was a span of 9 bases. Germline CDR1 is DFQATT and CDR2 is SNEGSKA (reference sequence). The CDR3 loop is CSAIGSTYEQYF. The CDR3 nucleotides read TGCAGTGCTATCGGCAGCACCTACGAGCAGTACTTC.

The table lists this clonotype with many counts. The chain carries TRBV4-1 and TRBJ1-3; 7 nucleotides line up with TRBD1. The V gene end was trimmed by 3 bases and the J gene end by 2 bases; junction bases not matched to a gene: 16. This CDR3 has 19 residues. Germline CDR1 reads MGHRA; CDR2 reads YSYEKL. The CDR3 DNA reads TGCGCCAGCAGCCACTGGGGAAAGGGGACAGCTCTTCCTGGAAACACCATATATTTT. It translates to CASSHWGKGTALPGNTIYF.

This clonotype was recorded a few times. The chain carries TRBV29-1 and TRBJ1-1, with TRBD1 identical over 7 bases. Unmatched junction bases numbered 5, after V lost 6 bases and J lost 7 bases. The CDR3 totals 11 residues. Germline V lookup: CDR1 SQVTM, CDR2 ANQGSEA. The CDR3 coding sequence is TGCAGCGTCGCCGGGACAGTTGAAGCTTTCTTT. Translation: CSVAGTVEAFF. Complete variable domain (other parts from reference TRBV29-1 and TRBJ1-1): SAVISQKPSRDICQRGTSLTIQCQVDSQVTMMFWYRQQPGQSLTLIATANQGSEATYESGFVIDKFPISRPNLTFSTLTVSNMSPEDSSIYLCSVAGTVEAFFGQGTRLTVV.

V gene TRBV6-5 combines with J gene TRBJ1-1, with a weak D call TRBD1 (5 bases). This CDR3 is 14 amino acids long. Germline CDR1 MNHEY, CDR2 SVGAGI. Trimming left V 0 bases short and J 4 bases short, with 9 bases between. The chain's CDR3 is CASSYSLRVTEAFF. CDR3 nucleotide sequence: TGTGCCAGCAGTTACTCGCTCAGGGTCACTGAAGCTTTCTTT.